This TCR beta chain was observed in a study of early stage breast cancer tumors (dated 2017 in TCRdb). For the study in its entirety: Of the roughly 17 invasive breast tumors, about a dozen were found to be estrogen receptor-positive, progesterone receptor-positive and HER2-negative. About 70% of the 12 ER+/PR+/HER2- tumors were invasive ductal carcinomas, while the other four were invasive lobular carcinomas. On average, each sample got roughly 9.7-fold read coverage. The samples as a whole yielded a few million detected templates, corresponding to 950,000 to 1,300,000 unique clonotypes.

Each sample was amplified as two independent genomic DNA replicates: roughly 0.5 ug for blood and roughly 1.4 ug for tumor or normal breast. Following the manufacturer's instructions, the ImmunoSeq Intro kit was used to carry out TCRB sequencing on genomic DNA. Multiplex PCR ran roughly 30 cycles with proprietary primers and spike-in control sequences for absolute quantification. Single-end 150-bp reads were used to sequence an 87-bp fragment spanning the CDR3 and the flanking V and J genes. Each lane of an Illumina MiSeq running version 3.0 chemistry carried seven multiplexed samples, with two replicates apiece. On the authors' methods: Raw data were processed by the vendor's proprietary pipeline, with both replicates merged into one result per sample. Clonotypes were defined as productive rearrangements sharing the V-gene family, CDR3 amino acid sequence and J-gene segment. Clonality was computed as 1 minus the normalized Shannon entropy (Pielou evenness) of TCRB abundances. T cell density was estimated as total templates divided by the number of input cells, with the number of input cells inferred from the DNA input amount. Total repertoire diversity and clonality were estimated with Recon using default parameters. A clonotype counted as tumor-enriched if its abundance in tumor exceeded 0.1% and was at least 32-fold higher than its abundance in normal breast. TCRdb took this table from immuneACCESS and kept in-frame rearrangements with V and J called. Such tables lack part of the clones; where checked against another copy, unresolved V genes explain under half of the gap, and the rest is unexplained. V, J and clone size reflect that table, while D and trimming were determined from the DNA. Within this sample are over 15,000 clones, with approximately 82% of them counted one time only. The biggest ten clones account for approximately 2% of the sample.

A note on this clone: Its target antigen remains unknown. Qualities for individual bases were not recorded, and no much larger clone is one base off.

Points the paper makes about the study in general: Tumors showed about 2.5-fold higher T cell density and higher clonality than adjacent normal breast tissue. Bulk genomic DNA sequencing of unsorted cells missed chain pairing and functional markers such as CD4, CD8 and FOXP3. Repertoires from blood and normal breast were more alike than repertoires from blood and tumor, and in about 90% of the 16 patients, comparing each tissue with blood separated tumor from normal. Enriched TCRB sequences shared across patients were found to be mostly commonly generated sequences that were unlikely to play an important role in the tumor microenvironment. Analysis by tumor subtype was prevented by the small cohort size.

The study profiled bulk TCR beta-chain repertoires in matched peripheral blood, tumor and adjacent normal breast tissue taken from fewer than 20 patients with early-stage breast cancer. Before surgery, about 4.5-10 mL of whole blood was collected in EDTA tubes and processed within 2 hours. Peripheral blood mononuclear cells were isolated by Ficoll-Paque centrifugation in SepMate-50 tubes. PBMCs were cryopreserved in aliquots of roughly 1.9 to 4 million cells in about 90% FBS with around 10% DMSO and kept in liquid nitrogen. Genomic DNA was extracted with the Qiagen AllPrep DNA/RNA Mini kit. Taken from cysteine to phenylalanine, the CDR3 has 13 residues. The sequence is cut down to CDR3 DNA, 39 bases in frame from base 1. CDR1 and CDR2 are read off the germline V gene (reference sequence) as GTSNPN and SVGIG. V trim: 5 bases; J trim: 11 bases; unmatched bases: 12.

Sequenced material: blood. This receptor was taken from a person between 65 and 79 years old with breast cancer. Recombination linked TRBV30 to TRBJ2-5, and TRBD1 matches 9 of the central bases. The DNA reads TGTGCCTGGGACAGGGGGAACCCGTTTGAGCAGTACTTC. Its translation reads: CAWDRGNPFEQYF.